This T cell receptor beta chain emerged from a study of T cell responses to AZD1222 COVID-19 vaccine. Produced via immunoSEQ multiplex PCR; TCRdb's table is partial and in-frame only. The repertoire includes 95,000 to 100,000 clones, approximately 86% of them detected once, and 1.2% to 1.5% sits in the top ten. On this clone itself: What it recognizes is unknown.

Study-level findings and limits: Spike-specific TCRs gained breadth and depth after people received two AZD1222 doses. Only a handful of individuals given AZD1222 were seropositive at baseline. Females made up more of the donors, who were largely white British, and clonal diversity may have come out too low. The span of vaccine-associated CD4 TCRs extended across spike, with dominance at 160-218 and 743-854.

The V end lost 2 bases, the J end lost 4 bases, and 15 bases lay between the germline ends. The CDR3 is 15 amino acids. Germline values: CDR1 MGHRA, CDR2 YSYEKL. The chain links TRBV4-1 to TRBJ2-7; D possibly corresponds to TRBD1 (6 bases). This TCR derives from an adult in good health. The specimen comprised peripheral blood, sampled on day 0 of AZD1222 vaccination. CDR3 sequence: CASSQPGQNLYEQYF. Written as DNA, the CDR3 is TGCGCCAGCAGCCAACCTGGACAGAACCTATACGAGCAGTACTTC.